One and the same sample provided the 10 T cell receptor beta chains below, sequenced in a study of Tregs in tolerant kidney transplant recipients. Libraries were prepared by immunoSEQ multiplex PCR; TCRdb keeps only in-frame clonotypes and omits some of them. The table records tens of thousands of clones, less than 90% of them present only once. Specimen: CD4+ T cells from blood. The receptors come from a human donor in good health.

This chain links TRBV5-1 with TRBJ1-6; D gene uncertain. The germline V and J ends were trimmed by 7 bases and 5 bases, with 13 bases remaining between them. The CDR3 covers 14 residues. The germline V gene encodes CDR1 SGHRS and CDR2 YFSETQ. CDR3 sequence (DNA): TGCGCCAGCCGCAGGCTGGAGGATAATTCACCCCTCCACTTT. The encoded protein is CASRRLEDNSPLHF.

The chain employs TRBV18 and TRBJ2-2, with D perhaps TRBD1 or TRBD2 (5 bases each). The V gene lost 3 bases and the J gene lost 5 bases, with 16 bases spanning the gap. The CDR3 contains 16 residues. In germline, CDR1 is KGHSH, CDR2 LQKENI. CDR3 protein: CASSPVGTTLTGELFF. The CDR3 region has the DNA TGTGCCAGCTCACCCGTTGGGACCACACTTACCGGGGAGCTGTTTTTT. Full variable domain (remainder filled in from reference TRBV18 and TRBJ2-2): NAGVMQNPRHLVRRRGQEARLRCSPMKGHSHVYWYRQLPEEGLKFMVYLQKENIIDESGMPKERFSAEFPKEGPSILRIQQVVRGDSAAYFCASSPVGTTLTGELFFGEGSRLTVL.

V is TRBV19 and J is TRBJ2-7; 8 bases agree with TRBD2. The length of the CDR3 is 15 residues. CDR1 is LNHDA and CDR2 is SQIVND in the germline V gene (reference sequence). Unmatched junction bases numbered 7, after V lost 4 bases and J lost 2 bases. The CDR3 nucleotides read TGTGCCAGTAGTAAACCGGGACTAGGTCCCTACGAGCAGTACTTC. As protein: CASSKPGLGPYEQYF.

In this sample, this clone turned up once. The chain employs TRBV7-3 and TRBJ2-1, with unresolved D. With 5 bases removed from V and 7 bases from J, the gap between germline ends came to 12 bases. The germline V gene encodes CDR1 SGHTA and CDR2 FQGTGA. The CDR3 loop spans 13 amino acids. The CDR3 protein is CASSLPPRNEQFF. As DNA, the CDR3 is TGTGCCAGCAGCCTGCCCCCTAGAAATGAGCAGTTCTTC.

This clone was detected only once. The rearrangement joins TRBV6-1 to TRBJ2-3; perhaps TRBD2 as D (5 bases). With 3 bases removed from V and 1 base from J, the gap between germline ends came to 17 bases. Germline-derived CDR1 and CDR2 are MNHNS and SASEGT. This CDR3 has 17 amino acids. For the CDR3, the DNA is TGTGCCAGCAGTGATCTCCCACTAGTACGGGGCACAGATACGCAGTATTTT. The encoded protein is CASSDLPLVRGTDTQYF.

This chain connects TRBV19 to TRBJ1-3; 8 bases map to TRBD1. Looked up from germline, CDR1 is LNHDA and CDR2 is SQIVND (reference sequence). This CDR3 has 18 amino acids. Germline trimming cut 7 bases from V and 0 bases from J; bases unmatched to any gene: 14. The CDR3 DNA reads as TGTGCCAGTAATAGGGGAACAGGGGGAGATACCTCTGGAAACACCATATATTTT. This translates into CASNRGTGGDTSGNTIYF.

The genes are TRBV9 and TRBJ2-3; weak D call: TRBD2 (5 bases). Deletions cut 4 bases from V and 4 bases from J, with 16 bases between. The CDR3 has 15 amino acids. In germline, CDR1 is SGDLS, CDR2 YYNGEE. The CDR3 is CASSPRALGADTQYF. CDR3 coding DNA: TGTGCCAGCAGCCCGCGGGCGCTGGGAGCAGATACGCAGTATTTT.

The chain is built from TRBV7-8 and TRBJ1-4; possibly TRBD1 for D (5 bases). V lost 5 bases to trimming and J lost 3 bases, with 13 bases between them. Germline lookup yields CDR1 SGHVS and CDR2 FQNEAQ. CDR3 size: 15 residues. In DNA form, the CDR3 reads TGTGCCAGCAGCGACCCATGGGGACCTAATGAAAAACTGTTTTTT. Translated, it gives CASSDPWGPNEKLFF. Full variable domain (missing parts from reference TRBV7-8 and TRBJ1-4): GAGVSQSPRYKVAKRGQDVALRCDPISGHVSLFWYQQALGQGPEFLTYFQNEAQLDKSGLPSDRFFAERPEGSVSTLKIQRTQQEDSAVYLCASSDPWGPNEKLFFGSGTQLSVL.

The rearrangement joins TRBV5-4 to TRBJ2-7, with D possibly matching TRBD1 (5 bases). CDR1 is SGHNT and CDR2 is YYREEE in the germline V gene (reference sequence). This CDR3 is built from 13 residues. The V gene lost 3 bases and the J gene lost 4 bases, with 11 bases spanning the gap. CDR3 nucleotides: TGTGCCAGCAGCTCCCAGGGATCGTACGAGCAGTACTTC. Its translation is CASSSQGSYEQYF.

The chain employs TRBV9 and TRBJ2-5; 11 nucleotides align to TRBD2. The CDR3 sequence is 16 residues long. V lost 3 bases to trimming and J lost 1 base; unmatched junction nucleotides: 5. Looked up from germline, CDR1 is SGDLS and CDR2 is YYNGEE. For the CDR3, the DNA is TGTGCCAGCAGCGCCTTAGCGGGGGGGATCCAAGAGACCCAGTACTTC. Translating it yields CASSALAGGIQETQYF.